The 17 T cell receptor beta chains below were found in one sample sequenced in a study of radiotherapy plus CTLA-4 blockade in lung cancer. TCRdb's table, derived via immunoSEQ multiplex PCR, lists solely in-frame clones and lacks some. The sample includes 35,000 to 55,000 clones, roughly three quarters seen only once; the top ten take under 3%. This sample comprised peripheral blood, obtained from a patient treated with radiotherapy plus ipilimumab. The receptors originated from a human donor with non-small cell lung cancer whose response to radiotherapy plus ipilimumab could not be evaluated.

The V call is TRBV5-4, the J call TRBJ2-3; 11 bases are shared with TRBD2. This CDR3 is 16 amino acids long. Germline trimming cut 5 bases from V and 4 bases from J; bases unmatched to any gene: 9. Germline CDR1 reads SGHNT; CDR2 reads YYREEE (reference sequence). CDR3 loop: CASSSTSGRGADTQYF. For the CDR3, the DNA is TGTGCCAGCAGTTCTACTAGCGGGAGAGGTGCAGATACGCAGTATTTT.

This chain links TRBV28 with TRBJ2-7; 7 bases line up with TRBD1. The CDR3 is made up of 13 amino acids. The junction had 13 bases not matched to a gene; V was cut back by 7 bases and J by 10 bases. Germline-derived CDR1 and CDR2 are MDHEN and SYDVKM. The CDR3 loop is CASTQTGKYVQYF. As DNA, the CDR3 is TGTGCCAGCACACAGACAGGGAAATACGTTCAGTACTTC.

J is TRBJ2-5 and V is TRBV25-1, with TRBD2 identical over 8 bases. V gave up 3 bases and J gave up 11 bases; unmatched junction bases: 23. CDR1 is MGHDK, CDR2 SYGVNS, per germline. The CDR3 runs 18 residues. The CDR3 spells CASSDSKVRGSGEARQYF. In nucleotides, the CDR3 is TGTGCCAGCAGTGACTCCAAAGTTCGTGGTAGCGGGGAGGCGAGGCAGTACTTC.

CDR3 sequence reads: CASSRSGRGTYEQYF. CDR3 in DNA: TGTGCCAGCAGCCGTAGCGGGAGGGGGACCTACGAGCAGTACTTC. This sequence joins TRBV11-3 and TRBJ2-7; 11 bases agree with TRBD2. J lost 2 bases, V lost 5 bases, and 5 bases had no gene match. The germline V gene has CDR1 SGHNT and CDR2 YENEEA. The CDR3 runs 15 residues.

This rearrangement joins TRBV29-1 to TRBJ2-2; D is possibly TRBD1 (7 bases). Trimming removed 5 bases at V and 5 bases at J, with 18 bases between. The CDR3 sequence is 15 residues long. The V gene's germline CDR1 is SQVTM and CDR2 ANQGSEA. The CDR3 is CSVLSDRRDTGELFF. CDR3 nucleotides: TGCAGCGTTCTATCGGACAGGAGGGATACCGGGGAGCTGTTTTTT.

The chain carries TRBV9 and TRBJ2-1, with D maybe TRBD2 (6 bases). V lost 4 bases and J 3 bases, leaving 14 bases between the germline ends. The length of the CDR3 is 15 residues. The germline CDR1 and CDR2 sequences are SGDLS and YYNGEE. The CDR3 is CASSLEGDFYNEQFF. In DNA form, the CDR3 reads TGTGCCAGCAGCTTGGAAGGGGACTTCTACAATGAGCAGTTCTTC. Variable domain in full (rest from reference TRBV9 and TRBJ2-1): DSGVTQTPKHLITATGQRVTLRCSPRSGDLSVYWYQQSLDQGLQFLIQYYNGEERAKGNILERFSAQQFPDLHSELNLSSLELGDSALYFCASSLEGDFYNEQFFGPGTRLTVL.

This clone showed up just a few times. The CDR3 sequence is CASSRTGGGGYTF. DNA of the CDR3: TGTGCCAGCAGCAGGACAGGGGGCGGGGGCTACACCTTC. J is TRBJ1-2 and V is TRBV28, with TRBD1 identical over 11 bases. V gave up 6 bases and J gave up 8 bases; unmatched junction bases: 5. The CDR3 loop spans 13 amino acids. In germline, CDR1 is MDHEN, CDR2 SYDVKM.

The V call is TRBV4-2, the J call TRBJ2-7, with 7 bases fitting TRBD1. The CDR3 is 13 amino acids. Germline-derived CDR1 and CDR2 are LGHNA and YNFKEQ. Unmatched junction bases numbered 2, after V lost 4 bases and J lost 2 bases. In DNA, the CDR3 is TGTGCCAGCAGCCCGGGACAGACCTACGAGCAGTACTTC. Its protein product is CASSPGQTYEQYF.

This rearrangement joins TRBV21-1 to TRBJ2-7; TRBD2 is the table's D call, not checked against the DNA. TRBV21-1 is termed a pseudogene. The CDR3 loop spans 17 amino acids. The CDR3 reads CASSTDARLSSSYEQYF. Written as DNA, the CDR3 is TGTGCCAGCAGCACTGACGCTAGGCTATCATCATCCTACGAGCAGTACTTC.

This rearrangement joins TRBV7-4 to TRBJ2-7, with 9 bases aligning to TRBD1. Germline-derived CDR1 and CDR2 are SGHVT and SQSDAQ. V was pared by 4 bases and J by 6 bases, with 13 bases of the junction left unmatched. This CDR3 region has 16 residues. CDR3 nucleotide sequence: TGTGCCAGCAGCTCGGGGGACAGGGATTGGTATTGCGAGCAGTACTTC. Translated: CASSSGDRDWYCEQYF.

The chain combines TRBV5-1 with TRBJ2-3; D unclear. The V end lost 0 bases, the J end lost 5 bases, and 4 bases lay between the germline ends. The CDR3 has 12 amino acids. CDR1 is SGHRS and CDR2 is YFSETQ in the germline V gene. The CDR3 coding sequence is TGCGCCAGCAGCTTGGATCTAGATACGCAGTATTTT. Encoded protein: CASSLDLDTQYF.

This chain links TRBV2 with TRBJ1-2; the D is unclear. Trimming removed 3 bases at V and 4 bases at J, with 9 bases between. This CDR3 is built from 13 residues. Germline lookup yields CDR1 SNHLY and CDR2 FYNNEI. The CDR3 nucleotides are TGTGCCAGCAGTGAGGCCCTCAGCTATGGCTACACCTTC. The encoded protein is CASSEALSYGYTF.

A remark on this clone: The sample has other DNA sequences that encode this CDR3 too. The chain employs TRBV28 and TRBJ1-1; D not resolved. The CDR3 runs to 12 residues. Germline assignment: CDR1 MDHEN and CDR2 SYDVKM. With 5 bases removed from V and 1 base from J, the gap between germline ends came to 5 bases. CDR3 nucleotide sequence: TGTGCCAGCAGTGAACAGAACACTGAAGCTTTCTTT. As protein: CASSEQNTEAFF.

J is TRBJ1-2 and V is TRBV5-1, with D possibly TRBD1 on 6 matching bases. Trimming took off 0 bases at V and 5 bases at J, with 17 bases between the two ends. Germline lookup yields CDR1 SGHRS and CDR2 YFSETQ. The CDR3 length is 16 residues. In DNA form, the CDR3 reads TGCGCCAGCAGCTTGGCCTGGGGGGGGCTGAATTATGGCTACACCTTC. Translated, it gives CASSLAWGGLNYGYTF. Combining the CDR3 with reference TRBV5-1 and TRBJ1-2 gives the whole variable domain KAGVTQTPRYLIKTRGQQVTLSCSPISGHRSVSWYQQTPGQGLQFLFEYFSETQRNKGNFPGRFSGRQFSNSRSEMNVSTLELGDSALYLCASSLAWGGLNYGYTFGSGTRLTVV.

A single count supports this clone. The chain employs TRBV5-1 and TRBJ2-3, with 10 bases identical to TRBD2. Germline values: CDR1 SGHRS, CDR2 YFSETQ. V lost 3 bases and J lost 3; bases outside the gene matches: 4. This CDR3 region has 15 residues. Here the CDR3 reads CASSSGLARTDTQYF. CDR3 nucleotides: TGCGCCAGCAGCTCGGGACTAGCGAGGACAGATACGCAGTATTTT.

The chain employs TRBV6-5 and TRBJ2-5; 8 bases line up with TRBD2. Germline V gene sequence: CDR1 MNHEY, CDR2 SVGAGI. CDR3 length: 13 amino acids. J gave up 2 bases and V 8 bases, and 4 bases lay outside the gene matches. CDR3 amino acids: CASRPSGQETQYF. CDR3 DNA sequence: TGTGCCAGCCGGCCTAGCGGGCAAGAGACCCAGTACTTC.

The J gene is TRBJ2-1, the V gene TRBV6-6; perhaps TRBD1 as D (5 bases). Germline-derived CDR1 and CDR2 are MNHNY and SVGAGI (reference sequence). Trimming pared 8 bases from V and 3 bases from J, leaving 20 bases between. CDR3 length equals 16 residues. The CDR3 reads CASSGPGQRYYNEQFF. The CDR3 DNA reads TGTGCCAGCTCTGGCCCAGGGCAAAGATACTACAATGAGCAGTTCTTC.